The 30 T cell receptor beta chains in this list originate from one sample, sequenced in a study of regulatory T cells in long-lasting Graves disease. Indicated time point: persistent/refractory GD, antithyroid drugs over 5 years with positive TRAb. PBMC RNA was the source of the TCR library. Investigators prepared the TCR beta libraries by applying iRepertoire HTBI primers and Arm-PCR of CDR3 regions. TCRdb fed the multiplex PCR reads into MiXCR, producing one record per CDR3 protein. The sample lists 700,000 or so distinct CDR3 sequences, about 32% occurring once. Sequencing was performed on peripheral blood mononuclear cells (PBMCs), taken when the disease was refractory, from a patient treated with antithyroid drugs. The receptor set was obtained from a female donor with Graves disease.

A few counts support this clonotype. This chain links TRBV6-1 with TRBJ2-2; maybe TRBD1 (5 bases). Germline CDR1 reads MNHNS; CDR2 reads SASEGT. There are 14 residues in the CDR3. Deletions cut 7 bases from V and 5 bases from J, with 14 bases between. The CDR3 sequence: CASKDSDATGELFF. The CDR3 region has the DNA TGTGCCAGCAAAGACAGTGATGCTACCGGGGAGCTGTTTTTT.

This clonotype showed up many times. The rearrangement uses TRBV6-1 and TRBJ1-2; 9 bases map to TRBD1. Germline values: CDR1 MNHNS, CDR2 SASEGT. The V gene end was trimmed by 0 bases and the J gene end by 2 bases; junction bases not matched to a gene: 16. This CDR3 contains 20 residues. CDR3 region: CASSEAPLLLTGGRNYGYTF. In nucleotides, the CDR3 is TGTGCCAGCAGTGAAGCGCCCCTCTTACTGACAGGGGGGAGAAACTATGGCTACACCTTC.

The genes are TRBV3-1 and TRBJ2-5, with TRBD2 identical over 7 bases. The CDR3 has 16 amino acids. V was clipped by 0 bases and J by 2 bases; unmatched bases: 6. Germline-derived CDR1 and CDR2 are LGHDT and YNNKEL (reference sequence). CDR3 residues: CASSQDILAPQETQYF. CDR3 sequence (DNA): TGTGCCAGCAGCCAAGATATACTAGCGCCTCAAGAGACCCAGTACTTC.

This rearrangement joins TRBV9 to TRBJ1-4; D is uncertain. The germline V gene encodes CDR1 SGDLS and CDR2 YYNGEE. The CDR3 extends over 12 amino acids. V lost 3 bases, J lost 5 bases, and 5 bases lay in between. The CDR3 loop is CASSAENEKLFF. CDR3 nucleotide sequence: TGTGCCAGCAGCGCTGAAAATGAAAAACTGTTTTTT.

This clonotype came up many times. The chain recombines TRBV11-2 with TRBJ2-5, with 10 bases aligning to TRBD2. The germline gives CDR1 SGHAT, CDR2 FQNNGV. This CDR3 contains 18 residues. Unmatched junction bases numbered 9, after V lost 0 bases and J lost 2 bases. The CDR3 nucleotides are TGTGCCAGCAGCTTAGAGTGGGCGAGCGGGAGGGAACAAGAGACCCAGTACTTC. It codes for CASSLEWASGREQETQYF.

Only a few counts were recorded for this clonotype. The genes are TRBV25-1 and TRBJ2-2, with 8 nucleotides matching TRBD2. Germline V gives CDR1 MGHDK, CDR2 SYGVNS. Trimming took 1 base from V and 1 from J; bases not matched to a gene: 11. This CDR3 region has 19 residues. The CDR3 sequence is CASSESTLLAGRNTGELFF. In DNA form, the CDR3 reads TGTGCCAGCAGTGAATCGACCCTTTTAGCGGGGAGGAACACCGGGGAGCTGTTTTTT.

This clonotype turned up a few times. The rearrangement joins TRBV9 to TRBJ2-5; 7 bases are a match to TRBD2. Germline V CDR1 and CDR2: SGDLS, YYNGEE. The CDR3 is 14 amino acids. Trimming cost V 0 bases and J 8 bases; bases outside gene matches: 7. CDR3 DNA sequence: TGTGCCAGCAGCGTAGGAGCGGGGTTAAGAACCCAGTACTTC. Translated: CASSVGAGLRTQYF.

This clonotype was seen ten or more times. The genes are TRBV12-3 or TRBV12-4 and TRBJ2-2; D might be TRBD1 (6 bases). Trimming shortened V by 5 bases and J by 3 bases, and 13 bases separated the two germline ends. CDR3 length: 15 residues. In DNA form, the CDR3 reads TGTGCCAGCAGTCCGACAGGAGGAGACACCGGGGAGCTGTTTTTT. Translation: CASSPTGGDTGELFF.

V gene TRBV6-2 or TRBV6-3 combines with J gene TRBJ2-7, with D possibly called TRBD1 or TRBD2 (5 bases each). From germline, CDR1 is MNHEY and CDR2 SVGEGT. The ends were cut back, 8 bases at V and 5 bases at J, with 22 bases in the middle. CDR3 length: 15 residues. CDR3 region: CASPGAMRGRNEQYF. CDR3 sequence (DNA): TGTGCCAGCCCCGGGGCAATGAGGGGCCGCAACGAGCAGTACTTC.

The V gene is TRBV3-1, the J gene TRBJ1-5; D is unclear. The CDR3 consists of 14 residues. Trimming took 1 base from V and 7 from J, leaving 11 bases between them. Germline V gene data show CDR1 as LGHDT and CDR2 as YNNKEL (reference sequence). DNA of the CDR3: TGTGCCAGCAGCCAAGCTTCGGTAGACCAGCCCCAGCATTTT. It yields the protein CASSQASVDQPQHF.

V and J are TRBV29-1 and TRBJ1-1; no firm D call. CDR1 is SQVTM, CDR2 ANQGSEA, per germline. The CDR3 runs 15 residues. V was clipped by 2 bases and J by 3 bases, with 16 bases between them. CDR3 sequence reads: CSVESEYGPDTEAFF. Written as DNA, the CDR3 is TGCAGCGTTGAAAGTGAGTACGGACCCGACACTGAAGCTTTCTTT. The full variable domain, its missing parts supplied by reference TRBV29-1 and TRBJ1-1, is SAVISQKPSRDICQRGTSLTIQCQVDSQVTMMFWYRQQPGQSLTLIATANQGSEATYESGFVIDKFPISRPNLTFSTLTVSNMSPEDSSIYLCSVESEYGPDTEAFFGQGTRLTVV.

This clonotype was seen only a few times. The gene calls are TRBV28 and TRBJ2-7, with a weak D call TRBD2 (6 bases). Germline CDR1 reads MDHEN; CDR2 reads SYDVKM. The CDR3 has 15 residues. V gave up 4 bases and J gave up 4 bases, with 17 bases separating them. The CDR3, as DNA: TGTGCCAGCAGTTCCGTGGGGGAGGTGGGGTACGAGCAGTACTTC. This gives the protein CASSSVGEVGYEQYF.

The chain uses TRBV19 and TRBJ1-2; 9 nucleotides agree with TRBD1. The V gene's germline CDR1 is LNHDA and CDR2 SQIVND (reference sequence). The CDR3 has 16 residues. The trim removed 4 bases at V and 4 bases at J, leaving 10 bases unmatched. The CDR3, as DNA: TGTGCCAGTAGTAACCAGAACAGGGGGCGCGCCTATGGCTACACCTTC. Translation: CASSNQNRGRAYGYTF.

The V gene is TRBV9, the J gene TRBJ1-2; a weak D match, TRBD1 (5 bases). This CDR3 comprises 13 residues. The ends were cut back, 0 bases at V and 4 bases at J, with 7 bases in the middle. The germline V gene encodes CDR1 SGDLS and CDR2 YYNGEE. The CDR3 protein is CASSVGQIYGYTF. CDR3 coding DNA: TGTGCCAGCAGCGTAGGACAGATCTATGGCTACACCTTC.

This clonotype was seen a few times. CDR3 nucleotide sequence: TGCGCCAGCAGCTTGGAGACAGTCGGGACCCAGTACTTC. Encoded protein: CASSLETVGTQYF. The chain links TRBV5-1 to TRBJ2-5; tentative D call: TRBD1 (5 bases). Germline V lookup: CDR1 SGHRS, CDR2 YFSETQ. The germline V and J ends were trimmed by 0 bases and 7 bases, with 10 bases remaining between them. The CDR3 has 13 residues. The full variable domain, rest sourced from reference TRBV5-1 and TRBJ2-5, is KAGVTQTPRYLIKTRGQQVTLSCSPISGHRSVSWYQQTPGQGLQFLFEYFSETQRNKGNFPGRFSGRQFSNSRSEMNVSTLELGDSALYLCASSLETVGTQYFGPGTRLLVL.

The chain has TRBV13 and TRBJ1-3; a weak D match, TRBD1 (5 bases). CDR3 length: 16 amino acids. Trimming stripped 1 base from V and 2 bases from J, with 12 bases between. The germline CDR1 and CDR2 sequences are PRHDT and FYEKMQ (reference sequence). The CDR3 DNA reads as TGTGCCAGCAGCTTAGTGGGGGTGTCAGCTGGAAACACCATATATTTT. Its translation is CASSLVGVSAGNTIYF.

This clonotype was detected a few times. The chain employs TRBV6-8 and TRBJ1-3; no definite D call. The germline V gene encodes CDR1 MNHGY and CDR2 SAAAGT. Deletions cut 6 bases from V and 3 bases from J, with 18 bases between. CDR3 length equals 16 residues. The CDR3 bases are TGTGCCAGCAGCCCTATTGGTTTTTGTCTTGGAAACACCATATATTTT. It is translated as CASSPIGFCLGNTIYF.

Many counts were recorded for this clonotype. The V and J genes are TRBV6-2 or TRBV6-3 and TRBJ1-1, with D unresolved. Germline V gene lookup returns CDR1 MNHEY and CDR2 SVGEGT. The CDR3 sequence is 14 residues long. Trimming removed 7 bases at V and 0 bases at J, with 12 bases between. This CDR3 reads CASTSRIMNTEAFF. As DNA, the CDR3 is TGTGCCAGCACCAGCAGGATCATGAACACTGAAGCTTTCTTT.

This clonotype was seen more than once but under ten times. The DNA for the CDR3 is TGTGCCAGCTCACAGGCCAGGGATTCTGAAGCTTTCTTT. The encoded protein is CASSQARDSEAFF. This sequence joins TRBV18 and TRBJ1-1; TRBD1 is a possible D gene (5 bases). This CDR3 is 13 amino acids long. The germline CDR1 and CDR2 sequences are KGHSH and LQKENI. V lost 4 bases, J lost 6 bases, and 12 bases lay in between.

This clonotype was seen only a few times. This chain uses TRBV6-5 with TRBJ1-5; possibly TRBD1 for D (6 bases). The V gene lost 2 bases and the J gene lost 0 bases, with 11 bases spanning the gap. The germline V gene has CDR1 MNHEY and CDR2 SVGAGI. The CDR3 has 16 residues. DNA of the CDR3: TGTGCCAGCAGTTACGGGTCAGGGGATAGCAATCAGCCCCAGCATTTT. This sequence encodes CASSYGSGDSNQPQHF.

This clonotype turned up a few times. J is TRBJ2-2 and V is TRBV27; TRBD2 agrees at 9 bases. CDR1 and CDR2 (germline): MNHEY, SMNVEV (reference sequence). This CDR3 region has 16 residues. The V and J ends lost 3 bases and 4 bases, in that order; junction bases with no gene match: 6. CDR3 bases: TGTGCCAGCAGTTTCTTGAGCGGGAGGTCCACCGGGGAGCTGTTTTTT. As protein: CASSFLSGRSTGELFF.

This clonotype was recorded a few times. The gene calls are TRBV4-1 and TRBJ2-7; 11 bases fit TRBD2. From germline, CDR1 is MGHRA and CDR2 YSYEKL. This CDR3 spans 16 amino acids. Unmatched junction bases numbered 6, after V lost 2 bases and J lost 3 bases. This CDR3 is CASSQPTSGKSYEQYF. The CDR3 DNA reads TGCGCCAGCAGCCAACCGACTAGCGGGAAGAGCTACGAGCAGTACTTC.

This clonotype turned up a few times. V usage is TRBV10-3 and J usage is TRBJ2-2; no clear D gene. Trimming shortened V by 3 bases and J by 3 bases, and 8 bases separated the two germline ends. This CDR3 comprises 14 residues. Germline-derived CDR1 and CDR2 are ENHRY and SYGVKD. Here the CDR3 DNA reads TGTGCCATCAGTGACGGCACCTACACCGGGGAGCTGTTTTTT. This translates into CAISDGTYTGELFF.

CDR3 in DNA: TGTGCCAGCAGCCCCTCGAATTGGGGGAACACTGAAGCTTTCTTT. Translated, it gives CASSPSNWGNTEAFF. V gene TRBV7-3 combines with J gene TRBJ1-1, with D unclear. Germline assignment: CDR1 SGHTA and CDR2 FQGTGA. The V end lost 5 bases, the J end lost 1 base, and 14 bases lay between the germline ends. The CDR3 has 15 amino acids. Complete variable domain (other parts from reference TRBV7-3 and TRBJ1-1): GAGVSQTPSNKVTEKGKYVELRCDPISGHTALYWYRQSLGQGPEFLIYFQGTGAADDSGLPNDRFFAVRPEGSVSTLKIQRTERGDSAVYLCASSPSNWGNTEAFFGQGTRLTVV.

V and J are TRBV27 and TRBJ1-4; D call uncertain. V gave up 10 bases and J gave up 6 bases, with 24 bases separating them. The CDR3 is made up of 16 amino acids. Germline V gene sequence: CDR1 MNHEY, CDR2 SMNVEV (reference sequence). The DNA of the CDR3 is TGTGCCACCAAAGCCATTGGTCCCCAGAATGATGAAAAACTGTTTTTT. Its protein product is CATKAIGPQNDEKLFF.

This clonotype occurred a few times. The J gene is TRBJ1-1, the V gene TRBV7-9, with D possibly TRBD1 on 5 matching bases. The CDR3 runs 16 residues. V lost 1 base and J 2 bases, leaving 14 bases between the germline ends. The V gene's germline CDR1 is SEHNR and CDR2 FQNEAQ (reference sequence). The CDR3 reads CASSLGPRGANTEAFF. The CDR3, as DNA: TGTGCCAGCAGCTTAGGGCCACGGGGCGCCAACACTGAAGCTTTCTTT. Combining the CDR3 with reference TRBV7-9 and TRBJ1-1 gives the whole variable domain DTGVSQNPRHKITKRGQNVTFRCDPISEHNRLYWYRQTLGQGPEFLTYFQNEAQLEKSRLLSDRFSAERPKGSFSTLEIQRTEQGDSAMYLCASSLGPRGANTEAFFGQGTRLTVV.

J is TRBJ1-2 and V is TRBV10-3, with a weak D call TRBD1 (5 bases). The CDR3 consists of 15 residues. V was cut by 4 bases and J by 8 bases, with 20 bases left in between. CDR1 and CDR2 from the germline V gene are ENHRY and SYGVKD. CDR3 amino acids: CAISGHGGYAGGYTF. DNA for the CDR3: TGTGCCATCAGTGGCCACGGGGGATACGCTGGAGGCTACACCTTC.

The chain joins TRBV5-1 to TRBJ1-5; D uncertain. Germline values: CDR1 SGHRS, CDR2 YFSETQ. With 5 bases removed from V and 5 bases from J, the gap between germline ends came to 11 bases. The CDR3 runs to 13 residues. The CDR3 spells CASRVAFHQPQHF. The CDR3 DNA reads TGCGCCAGCAGGGTGGCTTTTCATCAGCCCCAGCATTTT.

This clonotype was detected a few times. The V and J genes are TRBV28 and TRBJ1-5, with D possibly matching TRBD1 (5 bases). Trimming took 6 bases from V and 7 from J, leaving 16 bases between them. Germline assignment: CDR1 MDHEN and CDR2 SYDVKM. This CDR3 is 14 amino acids long. The CDR3 protein is CASRNPGEGQPQHF. CDR3 bases: TGTGCCAGCAGGAACCCGGGGGAGGGCCAGCCCCAGCATTTT.

This clonotype was detected ten times or more. The chain couples TRBV12-3 or TRBV12-4 to TRBJ1-3, with 7 bases matching TRBD1. The CDR3 consists of 15 residues. The ends lost 5 bases at V and 0 bases at J; junction bases unmatched: 4. CDR3 DNA: TGTGCCAGCAGTCCCGACAGGGTCTCTGGAAACACCATATATTTT. Protein product: CASSPDRVSGNTIYF.